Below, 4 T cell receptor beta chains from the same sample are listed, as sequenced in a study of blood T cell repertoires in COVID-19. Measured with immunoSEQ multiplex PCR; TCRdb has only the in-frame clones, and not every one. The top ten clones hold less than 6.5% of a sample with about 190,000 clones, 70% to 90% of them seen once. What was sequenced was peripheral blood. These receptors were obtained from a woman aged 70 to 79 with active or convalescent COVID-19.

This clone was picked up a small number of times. The DNA of the CDR3 is TGTGCCAGCAGTCCCACAGGGGGCGAGCATTCACCCCTCCACTTT. Translated, it gives CASSPTGGEHSPLHF. This chain joins TRBV7-9 and TRBJ1-6, with 9 bases fitting TRBD1. CDR1 and CDR2 (germline): SEHNR, FQNEAQ (reference sequence). The V and J ends lost 6 bases and 8 bases, in that order; junction bases with no gene match: 8. The CDR3 contains 15 residues.

The DNA for the CDR3 is TGTGCCAGCAGCATAGCCAAATTTGATAATGAAAAACTGTTTTTT. Its protein is CASSIAKFDNEKLFF. This chain links TRBV27 with TRBJ1-4; D unresolved. The CDR3 runs 15 residues. The V and J ends lost 6 bases and 4 bases respectively, with 15 bases between them. Germline CDR1 is MNHEY and CDR2 is SMNVEV (reference sequence).

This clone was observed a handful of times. The CDR3, as DNA: TGCGCCAGCAAGATGGGCGGGGAAGACTATGGCTACACCTTC. Amino acids: CASKMGGEDYGYTF. The chain links TRBV5-1 to TRBJ1-2; no clear D gene. V shed 6 bases and J shed 3 bases, with 15 bases lying between them. The CDR3 length is 14 residues. Germline loops: CDR1 SGHRS, CDR2 YFSETQ.

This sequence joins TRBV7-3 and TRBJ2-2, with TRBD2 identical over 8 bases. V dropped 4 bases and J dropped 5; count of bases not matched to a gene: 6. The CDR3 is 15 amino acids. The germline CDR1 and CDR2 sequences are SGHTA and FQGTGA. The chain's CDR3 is CASSSVAGRTGELFF. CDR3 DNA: TGTGCCAGCAGCTCCGTAGCGGGGCGAACCGGGGAGCTGTTTTTT. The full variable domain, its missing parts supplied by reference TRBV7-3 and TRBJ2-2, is GAGVSQTPSNKVTEKGKYVELRCDPISGHTALYWYRQSLGQGPEFLIYFQGTGAADDSGLPNDRFFAVRPEGSVSTLKIQRTERGDSAVYLCASSSVAGRTGELFFGEGSRLTVL.